This T cell receptor (beta chain) was recovered during a study of T cell responses to AZD1222 COVID-19 vaccine (dated by TCRdb to the early 2020s). Regarding the complete study: AZD1222 recipients given second doses at about 4 weeks or at about 12 weeks were pooled, since spike-specific TCR depth and breadth were not found to differ between the two schedules. TCR sequencing covered over 230 trial participants: approximately 200 given two doses of AZD1222 and about 26 given two doses of MenACWY control vaccine. Trial participants were enrolled by age into 18-55, 56-69 and 70-plus year subgroups, with roughly 160, 29 and 62 TCR-sequenced participants respectively.

Per the germline V gene, SGHRS is the CDR1 and YFSETQ is the CDR2. From its cysteine to its phenylalanine, the CDR3 spans 12 amino acids. Kept here is only the CDR3 DNA, which spans 36 bases and is read in frame from base 1. V loses 0 bases, J loses 4 bases, and the germline ends lie 3 bases apart. General study outcomes and caveats: The vaccine-associated CD4 TCRs covered the entire spike protein, and the dominant responses fell in regions 160-218 and 743-854. Reportedly, close to half of the unique spike-specific TCRs recognized epitopes lying outside the regions that are mutated in the B.1.351 and B.1.1.7 variants. After two AZD1222 doses, both the breadth and the depth of spike-specific TCRs were significantly higher than at day 0 and than in MenACWY recipients. In the small 56-69-year group, the increase in depth fell short of significance, most likely because of low power. Because no day 14 peak-response samples were available, the repertoires could be characterized only after the peak T cell response. Only five to seven AZD1222 recipients were SARS-CoV-2 seropositive at baseline, limiting conclusions about previously exposed vaccinees. Participants were mostly white British and included more females than males, and it was suggested by the authors that clonal diversity may have been underestimated.

This sample's time point label indicates: baseline before first vaccination. The vaccinee samples were drawn from two UK trials, COV001 and COV002, one of which was a single-blind randomized controlled phase 2/3 trial testing AZD1222 (ChAdOx1 nCoV-19) in healthy adults. For TCRbeta chain sequencing, PBMC samples were collected from trial participants at day 0 and at day 28 after the second dose. The CDR3 regions of human TCRbeta chains were subjected to immunosequencing. The authors' analysis ran thus. Repertoire TCRs were matched against a reference library of SARS-CoV-2-specific TCRs generated with the MIRA antigen-specificity platform. Breadth meant the fraction of unique TCRs that were SARS-CoV-2-associated, whereas depth meant the fraction of total T cells that were SARS-CoV-2-associated. Using the MIRA data, each spike-specific TCR was mapped to the spike region that the TCR reacts to and placed in a CD4 or CD8 class. Log10-transformed breadth and depth values were compared by one-way ANOVA with Sidak's multiple comparisons tests. TCRdb mirrors the immuneACCESS table, restricted to in-frame sequences. Some clones are absent from its copies; in checked studies, under half trace to an unresolved V gene, and the reason for the others is unknown. V and J calls and clone size are as listed in that table; D and trimming were resolved from the DNA. Present in this sample are 150,000 to 200,000 clones, approximately 93% of which were seen just once. 0.9% of the sample is held by the ten biggest clonotypes.

As to this clone: Which antigen it targets is not known. Base qualities are not at hand, and no much larger clone is one base apart.

This receptor chain uses TRBV5-1 and TRBJ2-3, with no reliable assignment of the D segment. The TCR originated in an adult in good health. The input for sequencing was peripheral blood, taken on day 0 of AZD1222 vaccination. CDR3 sequence: CASSLEADTQYF. The DNA sequence is TGCGCCAGCAGCTTGGAGGCAGATACGCAGTATTTT.